This passage covers 13 T cell receptor beta chains from one sample sequenced in a study of identical twins. A single record per CDR3 protein comes from TCRdb applying MiXCR to the 5' RACE reads. Of about 720,000 distinct CDR3 sequences listed, 18% were seen once; the top ten hold about 12%. Separately, the same data were catalogued under a study of T cells expressing NK-cell markers.

The source material was PBMCs. The receptors were sampled from a woman between 18 and 29 years old in good health.

This clonotype was picked up one time. CDR3 loop: CASSRTEIRYSNTEAFF. The CDR3 DNA reads TGTGCCAGCAGCCGTACGGAAATCCGATATTCGAACACTGAAGCTTTCTTT. J is TRBJ1-1 and V is TRBV4-2; no clear D gene. This CDR3 spans 17 amino acids. V was pared by 4 bases and J by 1 base, with 19 bases between. CDR1 and CDR2 (germline): LGHNA, YNFKEQ.

The chain links TRBV9 to TRBJ2-1; TRBD1 aligns across 7 bases. The germline CDR1 and CDR2 sequences are SGDLS and YYNGEE. The length of the CDR3 is 15 residues. Trimming took 1 base from V and 7 from J; bases not matched to a gene: 8. CDR3 nucleotides: TGTGCCAGCAGCGTACCCGGGACAGCCCTTAATGAGCAGTTCTTC. Encoded protein: CASSVPGTALNEQFF.

This clonotype was counted only a few times. The chain carries TRBV5-1 and TRBJ2-3, with D hard to call. The V end was cut by 2 bases, the J end by 3 bases, with 16 bases between. Germline V gene sequence: CDR1 SGHRS, CDR2 YFSETQ. The CDR3 is 16 residues long. The CDR3 is CASSLSSITRTDTQYF. CDR3 nucleotides: TGCGCCAGCAGCTTAAGCAGCATTACCCGGACAGATACGCAGTATTTT.

This sequence joins TRBV12-3 or TRBV12-4 and TRBJ1-2; TRBD1 aligns across 7 bases. The trim removed 7 bases at V and 4 bases at J, leaving 6 bases unmatched. The CDR3 is 13 amino acids. DNA of the CDR3: TGTGCCAGCATGACGGGACAGTTCTATGGCTACACCTTC. Translated: CASMTGQFYGYTF.

This clonotype was detected a few times. This rearrangement joins TRBV12-3 or TRBV12-4 to TRBJ1-1; tentatively, D is TRBD1 (5 bases). The CDR3 has 13 residues. Trimming left V 4 bases short and J 5 bases short, with 11 bases between. CDR3 DNA: TGTGCCAGCAGTTCGTTCAGGGCAACTGAAGCTTTCTTT. Its translation is CASSSFRATEAFF.

The chain uses TRBV4-2 and TRBJ2-7; 10 bases fit TRBD2. V shed 2 bases, J shed 5 bases, and the junction held 3 bases outside the gene matches. The CDR3 has 14 amino acids. Germline CDR1 is LGHNA and CDR2 is YNFKEQ. This chain's CDR3 is CASSQTSGDHEQYF. The CDR3, as DNA: TGTGCCAGCAGCCAAACTAGCGGGGACCACGAGCAGTACTTC.

The rearrangement joins TRBV10-1 to TRBJ1-5; the match to TRBD1 covers 11 bases. Germline CDR1 is WNHNN and CDR2 is SYGVQD (reference sequence). The J segment lost 2 bases and the V segment lost 6 bases, leaving 3 bases of the junction unmatched. CDR3 size: 15 residues. The CDR3 DNA sequence: TGCGCCAGCAGAGGACAGGGGGCATGCAATCAGCCCCAGCATTTT. It is translated as CASRGQGACNQPQHF.

This clonotype was counted only a few times. This chain connects TRBV5-1 to TRBJ2-2, with unresolved D. Trimming took 4 bases from V and 6 from J, leaving 7 bases between them. Germline V gene sequence: CDR1 SGHRS, CDR2 YFSETQ. The CDR3 contains 12 residues. Here the CDR3 reads CASSAGPGELFF. DNA for the CDR3: TGCGCCAGCAGCGCCGGCCCCGGGGAGCTGTTTTTT. The full variable domain, rest sourced from reference TRBV5-1 and TRBJ2-2, is KAGVTQTPRYLIKTRGQQVTLSCSPISGHRSVSWYQQTPGQGLQFLFEYFSETQRNKGNFPGRFSGRQFSNSRSEMNVSTLELGDSALYLCASSAGPGELFFGEGSRLTVL.

This rearrangement joins TRBV7-3 to TRBJ2-1, with D tentatively TRBD1 or TRBD2 (5 bases each). The V end lost 6 bases, the J end lost 2 bases, and 14 bases lay between the germline ends. The CDR3 is made up of 15 amino acids. CDR1 and CDR2 from the germline V gene are SGHTA and FQGTGA. In DNA, the CDR3 is TGTGCCAGCAGTTCCGACGGGGCCCCCTACAATGAGCAGTTCTTC. Protein sequence: CASSSDGAPYNEQFF.

This clonotype was observed a few times. The rearrangement joins TRBV5-1 to TRBJ2-5; 11 bases fit TRBD2. The germline V gene encodes CDR1 SGHRS and CDR2 YFSETQ. The trim removed 4 bases at V and 3 bases at J, leaving 2 bases unmatched. The CDR3 has 14 residues. The CDR3 DNA is TGCGCCAGCAGCGGGACTAGCGGTAAAGAGACCCAGTACTTC. It codes for CASSGTSGKETQYF.

There are a few counts of this clonotype. V gene TRBV4-3 combines with J gene TRBJ2-1; TRBD2 aligns across 7 bases. CDR3 size: 16 residues. The germline CDR1 and CDR2 sequences are LGHNA and YSLEER. V was pared by 0 bases and J by 5 bases, with 7 bases of the junction left unmatched. This CDR3 reads CASSQDYAGANNEQFF. The CDR3 DNA reads TGCGCCAGCAGCCAAGATTACGCGGGAGCAAACAATGAGCAGTTCTTC.

V and J are TRBV3-1 and TRBJ2-7; 9 bases match TRBD1. The CDR3 is made up of 15 amino acids. V was pared by 4 bases and J by 3 bases, with 7 bases of the junction left unmatched. Germline assignment: CDR1 LGHDT and CDR2 YNNKEL (reference sequence). CDR3 nucleotide sequence: TGTGCCAGCAGCCGACAGACAGGGGGAAACTACGAGCAGTACTTC. Translated, it gives CASSRQTGGNYEQYF.

This clonotype has just a few counts. The V call is TRBV6-1, the J call TRBJ2-7; D unclear. The V and J ends lost 9 bases and 2 bases respectively, with 14 bases between them. CDR1 is MNHNS and CDR2 is SASEGT in the germline V gene. The CDR3 runs 13 residues. CDR3 nucleotides: TGTGCCAGTATCGACCCAGGAACCTACGAGCAGTACTTC. Translated, it gives CASIDPGTYEQYF.